The clone carrying this T cell receptor (beta chain) was observed many times. One entry per CDR3 protein, called by TCRdb with MiXCR from the 5' RACE reads. This sample carries 30,000 to 35,000 distinct CDR3 sequences, around 7% of them seen once, and the ten largest clones take 22%. This entry belongs to a study of T cells after yellow fever vaccination. Germline CDR1 is LNHDA and CDR2 is SQIVND (reference sequence). CDR3 length: 13 residues. V lost 5 bases, J lost 5 bases, and 1 base stayed unmatched. Sequences were derived from PBMCs, either bulk or a sorted T-cell subset (CD4+, CD8+, memory, or dextramer-sorted; not recorded which), sampled on the day of the first yellow fever vaccination. The rearrangement joins TRBV19 to TRBJ2-2; TRBD1 aligns across 8 bases. This TCR was sampled from a man younger than 35 who received the YFV17D yellow fever vaccine. CDR3: CASSGQGTGELFF. The CDR3 DNA reads as TGTGCCAGTAGTGGACAGGGAACCGGGGAGCTGTTTTTT.